The 26 T cell receptor beta chains below all came from one sample that was sequenced in a study of low-dose radiotherapy and immunotherapy resistance in tumors. cDNA synthesis used a TRAV/TRBV-specific primer set for both chains. TCRs underwent roughly 19 PCR cycles of amplification with a constant-region primer and V-primer adapter. From the reads, TCRdb called clonotypes with MiXCR, one entry per CDR3 protein. Found here are around 60,000 distinct CDR3 sequences, approximately 22% of them singletons; the top ten hold approximately 6.7%. Time point here: after trial treatment. Sample treatment: LDRT plus nivolumab, ipilimumab, low-dose cyclophosphamide and aspirin (RACIN trial). Here the sequenced sample was PBMCs, taken after low-dose radiotherapy plus immunotherapy. All receptors come from a male donor with prostate cancer.

The chain recombines TRBV11-2 with TRBJ2-3, with 7 bases fitting TRBD1. The CDR3 has 13 residues. V gave up 6 bases and J gave up 4 bases; unmatched junction bases: 4. Germline values: CDR1 SGHAT, CDR2 FQNNGV. The DNA for the CDR3 is TGTGCCAGCAGTGAAGGGGGCTCAGATACGCAGTATTTT. It is translated as CASSEGGSDTQYF.

The sample holds many counts of this clonotype. The chain uses TRBV9 and TRBJ1-4; TRBD1 might be the D (5 bases). V was cut by 0 bases and J by 0 bases, with 9 bases left in between. The germline V gene has CDR1 SGDLS and CDR2 YYNGEE. The CDR3 contains 16 residues. The CDR3 DNA reads as TGTGCCAGCAGCGTAGCCGGGGGAGCAACTAATGAAAAACTGTTTTTT. It translates to CASSVAGGATNEKLFF.

This clonotype has at least ten counts. The chain carries TRBV19 and TRBJ1-5; D is possibly TRBD1 (5 bases). Trimming removed 4 bases at V and 1 base at J, with 11 bases between. Germline CDR1 reads LNHDA; CDR2 reads SQIVND (reference sequence). The CDR3 has 15 amino acids. For the CDR3, the DNA is TGTGCCAGTAGTAATGGCGGGGGAAGCAATCAGCCCCAGCATTTT. Its protein product is CASSNGGGSNQPQHF. Drawing the rest from reference TRBV19 and TRBJ1-5, the complete variable domain is DGGITQSPKYLFRKEGQNVTLSCEQNLNHDAMYWYRQDPGQGLRLIYYSQIVNDFQKGDIAEGYSVSREKKESFPLTVTSAQKNPTAFYLCASSNGGGSNQPQHFGDGTRLSIL.

Turning to this clonotype: A far larger clone is just one base off, so this is likely a read error. V gene TRBV27 combines with J gene TRBJ1-2; no clear D. The CDR3 is 11 residues long. CDR1 is MNHEY and CDR2 is SMNVEV in the germline V gene (reference sequence). The CDR3 sequence is CTSEANYGYTF. CDR3 in DNA: TGTACCAGCGAGGCCAACTATGGCTACACCTTC.

V and J are TRBV4-2 and TRBJ1-2, with unresolved D. Per germline, CDR1 LGHNA and CDR2 YNFKEQ. There are 12 residues in the CDR3. V lost 3 bases, J lost 4 bases, and 6 bases lay in between. In DNA, the CDR3 is TGTGCCAGCAGCCAGAGCAGCTATGGCTACACCTTC. The encoded protein is CASSQSSYGYTF.

This clonotype has a count of ten or more. The chain couples TRBV27 to TRBJ2-5; tentatively, D is TRBD2 (5 bases). The V gene's germline CDR1 is MNHEY and CDR2 SMNVEV (reference sequence). Between the trimmed V and J ends, which lost 2 bases and 5 bases, there was a span of 9 bases. There are 13 residues in the CDR3. CDR3 coding DNA: TGTGCCAGCAGTTTAAGAAGGAGGGAGACCCAGTACTTC. Translating gives CASSLRRRETQYF.

For this clonotype: This likely came from a read error, as a far larger clone is one base away. V and J are TRBV6-6 and TRBJ2-7; D remains unclear. CDR3 length: 15 amino acids. V lost 6 bases, J lost 11 bases, and 26 bases lay in between. Germline CDR1 MNHNY, CDR2 SVGAGI (reference sequence). This CDR3 reads CASSLGPRSHEGEYF. In DNA form, the CDR3 reads TGTGCCAGCAGCCTAGGACCTCGATCACACGAAGGAGAGTACTTC.

This clonotype occurred once. This probably arose from a read error, given a far larger clone one base away. V usage is TRBV29-1 and J usage is TRBJ2-7; 7 nucleotides align to TRBD1. Germline CDR1 SQVTM, CDR2 ANQGSEA. V dropped 6 bases and J dropped 7; count of bases not matched to a gene: 6. The CDR3 has 11 residues. CDR3 loop: CSVGRQGEQYF. For the CDR3, the DNA is TGCAGCGTCGGTAGACAGGGAGAGCAGTACTTC.

This clonotype has ten or more counts. The rearrangement links TRBV2 to TRBJ1-5; D uncertain. Germline-derived CDR1 and CDR2 are SNHLY and FYNNEI. The V end was cut by 5 bases, the J end by 2 bases, with 10 bases between. The CDR3 spans 14 residues. The CDR3 protein is CASSKGGGNQPQHF. In DNA, the CDR3 is TGTGCCAGCAGTAAGGGCGGTGGCAATCAGCCCCAGCATTTT. Looking up the rest from reference TRBV2 and TRBJ1-5 gives the full variable domain: EPEVTQTPSHQVTQMGQEVILRCVPISNHLYFYWYRQILGQKVEFLVSFYNNEISEKSEIFDDQFSVERPDGSNFTLKIRSTKLEDSAMYFCASSKGGGNQPQHFGDGTRLSIL.

Concerning this clonotype itself: Given a much more abundant clone one base away, this may be a read error. The genes are TRBV7-3 and TRBJ2-3, with TRBD2 matching over 7 bases. V dropped 10 bases and J dropped 4; count of bases not matched to a gene: 11. Germline loops: CDR1 SGHTA, CDR2 FQGTGA. The CDR3 spans 14 residues. The CDR3 DNA sequence: TGTGCCACCTCCGACCGGGGGGATGCAGATACGCAGTATTTT. Protein sequence: CATSDRGDADTQYF.

This clonotype was observed at least ten times. The chain combines TRBV28 with TRBJ2-7, with TRBD1 matching over 10 bases. Germline CDR1 MDHEN, CDR2 SYDVKM. J was trimmed by 6 bases and V by 6 bases; bases with no gene match: 14. The CDR3 spans 16 residues. The chain's CDR3 is CASRIEGTGVNAEQYF. CDR3 in DNA: TGTGCCAGCAGAATCGAGGGGACAGGGGTTAACGCCGAGCAGTACTTC.

This clonotype was recorded many times. The rearrangement joins TRBV12-3 or TRBV12-4 to TRBJ2-1; D unresolved. The ends were cut back, 6 bases at V and 10 bases at J, with 13 bases in the middle. The CDR3 loop spans 12 amino acids. The CDR3 nucleotides are TGTGCCAGCAGCCAGGTCAGTTCGGAGCAGTTCTTC. Its protein product is CASSQVSSEQFF.

This clonotype came up many times. The V gene is TRBV27, the J gene TRBJ2-7, with a possible D match to TRBD2 (7 bases). Trimming stripped 7 bases from V and 7 bases from J, with 17 bases between. Germline-derived CDR1 and CDR2 are MNHEY and SMNVEV (reference sequence). The CDR3 runs 13 residues. CDR3 sequence reads: CASTPWGGGEQYF. The DNA of the CDR3 is TGTGCCAGCACCCCTTGGGGGGGCGGGGAGCAGTACTTC.

This clonotype showed up many times. The chain couples TRBV24-1 to TRBJ2-6; D possibly uses TRBD1 or TRBD2 (5 bases each). Germline V lookup: CDR1 KGHDR, CDR2 SFDVKD. This CDR3 comprises 15 residues. V lost 5 bases and J 0 bases, leaving 7 bases between the germline ends. The CDR3 sequence: CATSGGYSGANVLTF. DNA for the CDR3: TGTGCCACCAGTGGGGGGTACTCTGGGGCCAACGTCCTGACTTTC.

This rearrangement joins TRBV6-2 or TRBV6-3 to TRBJ2-1; the D gene is possibly TRBD2 (5 bases). This CDR3 comprises 15 residues. Germline V gene data show CDR1 as MNHEY and CDR2 as SVGEGT. V lost 9 bases to trimming and J lost 1 base, with 16 bases between them. CDR3 in amino acids: CASQAKRLSYNEQFF. CDR3 in DNA: TGTGCCAGTCAGGCAAAGCGGTTGTCCTACAATGAGCAGTTCTTC.

Details on this clonotype: Given a far larger clone just one base away, this is likely a sequencing read error. As DNA, the CDR3 is TGTGCCAGCAGCCAAGATCTTGGTGGGGCGGGAGGTCTCGATGAGCAGTACTTC. Protein: CASSQDLGGAGGLDEQYF. V and J are TRBV4-2 and TRBJ2-7; 8 bases fit TRBD2. Per germline, CDR1 LGHNA and CDR2 YNFKEQ. CDR3 length: 18 amino acids. The J segment lost 7 bases and the V segment lost 0 bases, leaving 17 bases of the junction unmatched.

In its sample, this clonotype was seen many times. This chain joins TRBV11-2 and TRBJ1-6; weak D call: TRBD1 (6 bases). This CDR3 comprises 15 residues. The V gene lost 1 base and the J gene lost 7 bases, with 11 bases spanning the gap. In germline, CDR1 is SGHAT, CDR2 FQNNGV. The CDR3 is CASSLVLQGNSPLHF. The DNA for the CDR3 is TGTGCCAGCAGCTTAGTCTTACAGGGAAATTCACCCCTCCACTTT.

This clonotype was recorded at least ten times. This chain links TRBV6-6 with TRBJ1-4, with D possibly being TRBD1 (5 bases). Per the germline V gene, CDR1 is MNHNY and CDR2 is SVGAGI (reference sequence). V lost 0 bases and J 5 bases, leaving 10 bases between the germline ends. This CDR3 spans 15 amino acids. The DNA for the CDR3 is TGTGCCAGCAGTTACTCGGATCGGGGGAATGAAAAACTGTTTTTT. Residues: CASSYSDRGNEKLFF.

This clonotype was detected many times. The gene calls are TRBV5-1 and TRBJ2-1, with D possibly matching TRBD2 (6 bases). V was cut by 3 bases and J by 10 bases, with 11 bases left in between. The CDR3 spans 12 residues. Germline V CDR1 and CDR2: SGHRS, YFSETQ. CDR3 DNA sequence: TGCGCCAGCAGCTCCGCGGGGAAAGAGCAGTTCTTC. This encodes CASSSAGKEQFF. The full variable domain, with the rest looked up from reference TRBV5-1 and TRBJ2-1, is KAGVTQTPRYLIKTRGQQVTLSCSPISGHRSVSWYQQTPGQGLQFLFEYFSETQRNKGNFPGRFSGRQFSNSRSEMNVSTLELGDSALYLCASSSAGKEQFFGPGTRLTVL.

This clonotype was detected many times. The J gene is TRBJ2-7, the V gene TRBV29-1; D perhaps matches TRBD1 (5 bases). Germline values: CDR1 SQVTM, CDR2 ANQGSEA. Trimming stripped 4 bases from V and 4 bases from J, with 17 bases between. The CDR3 runs 14 residues. The DNA of the CDR3 is TGCAGCGTTGCCAATAGGGAACAGGCATACGAGCAGTACTTC. Translating gives CSVANREQAYEQYF.

This clonotype is a singleton in its sample. This chain connects TRBV4-3 to TRBJ2-7; TRBD2 aligns across 13 bases. From germline, CDR1 is LGHNA and CDR2 YSLEER. The V segment lost 1 base and the J segment 2 bases; nucleotides outside the gene matches: 2. The CDR3 totals 16 residues. In nucleotides, the CDR3 is TGCGCCAGCAGCCAAGGGACTAGCGGGGGACCCTACGAGCAGTACTTC. Encoded protein: CASSQGTSGGPYEQYF.

This clonotype was seen repeatedly, ten times or more. The gene calls are TRBV29-1 and TRBJ1-3; D is uncertain. CDR1 and CDR2 (germline): SQVTM, ANQGSEA. The CDR3 has 13 amino acids. Trimming removed 3 bases from V and 3 bases from J, with 9 bases in between. CDR3 residues: CSVDRLNGNTIYF. CDR3 sequence (DNA): TGCAGCGTTGATCGGCTGAATGGAAACACCATATATTTT.

This clonotype was counted at least ten times. The J gene is TRBJ2-5, the V gene TRBV21-1. TRBV21-1 is a known pseudogene. The CDR3 is 15 amino acids. The CDR3 is CASKQTSANQETQYF. In DNA, the CDR3 is TGTGCCAGCAAGCAAACCTCGGCAAACCAAGAGACCCAGTACTTC.

Concerning this clonotype itself: Given a far larger clone just one base away, this is likely a sequencing read error. This chain joins TRBV12-3 or TRBV12-4 and TRBJ2-5, with D perhaps matching TRBD2 (6 bases). Trimming left V 3 bases short and J 11 bases short, with 25 bases between. CDR3 length equals 16 residues. In DNA, the CDR3 is TGTGCCAGCAGTTTCCCCGGTGGAGGGGAAGACAATGAGCAGTACTTC. As protein: CASSFPGGGEDNEQYF.

In this sample, this clonotype turned up many times. The chain carries TRBV5-1 and TRBJ2-7; 9 positions agree with TRBD1. CDR3 length: 15 amino acids. With V trimmed by 3 bases and J by 1 base, 5 bases remained unmatched. CDR1 SGHRS and CDR2 YFSETQ come from the germline V gene. The CDR3 DNA reads as TGCGCCAGCAGCTCCGCCGGGACAGGGTCCTACGAGCAGTACTTC. It translates to CASSSAGTGSYEQYF.

The gene calls are TRBV11-2 and TRBJ2-1; 14 bases are a match to TRBD2. The CDR3 loop spans 18 amino acids. CDR1 is SGHAT, CDR2 FQNNGV, per germline. V was clipped by 3 bases and J by 7 bases; unmatched bases: 11. The CDR3 sequence is CASSFTLLTSGRVNEQFF. The CDR3 nucleotides are TGTGCCAGCAGCTTTACCCTCCTGACTAGCGGGAGGGTAAATGAGCAGTTCTTC. Filled out from reference TRBV11-2 and TRBJ2-1, the complete variable domain reads EAGVAQSPRYKIIEKRQSVAFWCNPISGHATLYWYQQILGQGPKLLIQFQNNGVVDDSQLPKDRFSAERLKGVDSTLKIQPAKLEDSAVYLCASSFTLLTSGRVNEQFFGPGTRLTVL.